The entry below describes one T cell receptor (beta chain). The CDR3 extends over 15 amino acids. Trimming cost V 5 bases and J 2 bases, with 19 bases left between them. In germline, CDR1 is GTSNPN, CDR2 SVGIG (reference sequence). PCRs each included synthetic TCR analog templates spiked in. Clones were sequenced by immunoSEQ multiplex PCR, and TCRdb holds only the in-frame ones, with some missing. The sample shows approximately 90,000 clones, 85% to 90% of them seen only once. This record belongs to a study of PD-L1 blockade in urothelial cancer. Overall study context: Patients' histories included 0 to 3 prior chemotherapy regimens. Investigators checked blood 3 weeks (second dose) and 6 weeks after treatment start.

Regarding time point: pretreatment peripheral blood. The sequence derives from a man in his sixties with urothelial cancer. The specimen comprised PBMCs, sampled around atezolizumab (anti-PD-L1) treatment. V gene TRBV30 combines with J gene TRBJ2-7, with D possibly matching TRBD2 (6 bases). The CDR3 spells CAWAVGGVLTYEQYF. Written as DNA, the CDR3 is TGTGCCTGGGCGGTTGGAGGGGTCCTGACCTACGAGCAGTACTTC.